What follows is one TCR beta chain and its context. The CDR3 loop spans 15 amino acids. Germline values: CDR1 SEHNR, CDR2 FQNEAQ (reference sequence). The V gene end was trimmed by 5 bases and the J gene end by 3 bases; junction bases not matched to a gene: 5. This sample was included in a study of blood T cell repertoires in COVID-19. About the research overall: Acute and convalescent COVID-19 specimens originated in the United States, Italy and Spain.

Assay: immunoSEQ multiplex PCR; the TCRdb copy retains only in-frame clones and omits some. The sample includes roughly 250,000 clones, about 80% seen only once; the top ten take roughly 14%. The chain employs TRBV7-9 and TRBJ1-5; 9 nucleotides agree with TRBD1. The source of this sequence is a person between 65 and 79 years old with COVID-19, enrolled during active disease. Sequencing was performed on peripheral blood. The CDR3 loop reads CASSRTGALNQPQHF. In DNA, the CDR3 is TGTGCCAGCAGCCGGACAGGGGCCCTCAATCAGCCCCAGCATTTT.